This is a list of T cell receptor beta chains from one sample in a study of blood T cell repertoires in COVID-19. Profiled with immunoSEQ multiplex PCR; TCRdb holds only in-frame clones, not every one. This repertoire shows approximately 280,000 clones, almost 90% found once; its top ten account for less than 2%. The sequenced sample consisted of PBMCs or T cells enriched from blood (not recorded which). These receptor sequences come from a woman under 30 with acute COVID-19. Each CDR3 is given with its conserved first and last residue. D genes are given only for firm matches. Rows give clone size only sometimes, using once, few, many, or a class for an expanded clone.

J: TRBJ1-4
D: .
size: few
V: TRBV6-6
DNA: TGTGCCAGCAGGGGTAGGGCGGGCCCTAATGAAAAACTGTTTTTT
CDR3: CASRGRAGPNEKLFF

J: TRBJ2-7
D: TRBD1
size: .
V: TRBV30
DNA: TGTGCCTGGAGCATCGGGACAGGGTACTACGAGCAGTACTTC
CDR3: CAWSIGTGYYEQYF

J: TRBJ2-1
D: TRBD2
size: .
V: TRBV29-1
DNA: TGCAGCGCCCGGACTAGCGTCAATGAGCAGTTCTTC
CDR3: CSARTSVNEQFF

J: TRBJ2-1
D: TRBD2
size: .
V: TRBV7-9
DNA: TGTGCCAGCAGCTTAGTTCCTAGCGGGAGTTGGGATGAGCAGTTCTTC
CDR3: CASSLVPSGSWDEQFF

J: TRBJ2-1
D: .
size: .
V: TRBV12-3/TRBV12-4
DNA: TGTGCCAGCAGTCAGCGCCTAAACAATGAGCAGTTCTTC
CDR3: CASSQRLNNEQFF

J: TRBJ2-1
D: .
size: .
V: TRBV2
DNA: TGTGCCAGCAGTGAGACACGAAACTCCTACAATGAGCAGTTCTTC
CDR3: CASSETRNSYNEQFF

J: TRBJ2-3
D: .
size: .
V: TRBV14
DNA: TGTGCCAGCAGCCAAGGGGCAGGGTACTATGATACGCAGTATTTT
CDR3: CASSQGAGYYDTQYF

J: TRBJ2-2
D: .
size: once
V: TRBV19
DNA: TGTGCCAGTAGTACCCGGGCAGCGGTCTCTGGGGACACCGGGGAGCTGTTTTTT
CDR3: CASSTRAAVSGDTGELFF

J: TRBJ2-1
D: TRBD2
size: .
V: TRBV24-1
DNA: TGTGCCACCAGTGACTCCCTAGCGGGTCTTAGCTCCTACAATGAGCAGTTCTTC
CDR3: CATSDSLAGLSSYNEQFF

J: TRBJ1-2
D: TRBD1
size: .
V: TRBV7-9
DNA: TGTGCCAGCAGCTTAAATCAGGGGGCGGAATATGGCTACACCTTC
CDR3: CASSLNQGAEYGYTF

J: TRBJ1-3
D: TRBD1
size: once
V: TRBV27
DNA: TGTGCCAGCAGATTACAGGGGGCGAAAGGAAACACCATATATTTT
CDR3: CASRLQGAKGNTIYF

J: TRBJ2-7
D: TRBD2
size: .
V: TRBV7-9
DNA: TGTGCCAGCAGCTCCTACCGAGCGGGATACGAGCAGTACTTC
CDR3: CASSSYRAGYEQYF

J: TRBJ2-7
D: TRBD1
size: .
V: TRBV10-3
DNA: TGTGCCATCAGAGCACAGGGGAGCTCCTACGAGCAGTACTTC
CDR3: CAIRAQGSSYEQYF

J: TRBJ2-2
D: TRBD1
size: .
V: TRBV9
DNA: TGTGCCAGTCGGACAGGGAACACCGGGGAGCTGTTTTTT
CDR3: CASRTGNTGELFF

J: TRBJ2-7
D: .
size: .
V: TRBV24-1
DNA: TGTGCCACCAGTGACCTTGACAGCTACGAGCAGTACTTC
CDR3: CATSDLDSYEQYF

J: TRBJ2-1
D: .
size: once
V: TRBV20-1
DNA: TGCAGTGCCACTTCGAGAGAGCAGTTCTTC
CDR3: CSATSREQFF

J: TRBJ1-6
D: TRBD1
size: .
V: TRBV5-1
DNA: TGCGCCAGCAGCGAGGGGGCTCGATATAATTCACCCCTCCACTTT
CDR3: CASSEGARYNSPLHF

J: TRBJ2-3
D: TRBD1
size: .
V: TRBV7-2
DNA: TGTGCCAGCAGCAGAGGGGACAGGGGCACCTATTGGGATCCGCAGTATTTT
CDR3: CASSRGDRGTYWDPQYF

J: TRBJ2-1
D: .
size: .
V: TRBV27
DNA: TGTGCCAGCAGGCTAGGAGGGCAGATTTACAATGAGCAGTTCTTC
CDR3: CASRLGGQIYNEQFF

J: TRBJ2-1
D: TRBD2
size: few
V: TRBV5-1
DNA: TGCGCCAGCAGCTTGGTTCTAGCGGGAGAGTACAATGAGCAGTTCTTC
CDR3: CASSLVLAGEYNEQFF

J: TRBJ1-1
D: .
size: .
V: TRBV27
DNA: TGTGCCAGCAGTTCCGCCAGGGCGGCAAGCACTGAAGCTTTCTTT
CDR3: CASSSARAASTEAFF

J: TRBJ1-2
D: TRBD1
size: .
V: TRBV5-5
DNA: TGTGCCAGCAGCAACCGACCGGGACAGGAAGATGGCTACACCTTC
CDR3: CASSNRPGQEDGYTF

J: TRBJ2-7
D: .
size: .
V: TRBV7-3
DNA: TGTGCCAGCAGCCCTAACGGGGCCTACGAGCAGTACTTC
CDR3: CASSPNGAYEQYF

J: TRBJ1-2
D: .
size: .
V: TRBV6-1
DNA: TGTGCCAGCAGTGAACGGGAGGGGCTAGGTTACACCTTC
CDR3: CASSEREGLGYTF

J: TRBJ2-7
D: TRBD2
size: .
V: TRBV19
DNA: TGTGCCAGTAGTATGGGGACTACCCTCGAGCAGTACTTC
CDR3: CASSMGTTLEQYF

J: TRBJ2-1
D: .
size: .
V: TRBV5-1
DNA: TGCGCCAGCAGCTTGGCCAGTATTTCTTCCTACAATGAGCAGTTCTTC
CDR3: CASSLASISSYNEQFF

J: TRBJ1-1
D: .
size: few
V: TRBV24-1
DNA: TGTGCCACCAGTGATCAGGGTACTCATGAAGCTTTCTTT
CDR3: CATSDQGTHEAFF

J: TRBJ2-4
D: .
size: .
V: TRBV29-1
DNA: TGCAGCGTTTCGACAGGAGCCAAAAACATTCAGTACTTC
CDR3: CSVSTGAKNIQYF

J: TRBJ2-1
D: TRBD2
size: few
V: TRBV3-1/TRBV3-2
DNA: TGTGCCAGCAGCCCAGGAGGTCCCGGGACTAGCGGGAAAGGGGAGCAGTTCTTC
CDR3: CASSPGGPGTSGKGEQFF

J: TRBJ2-7
D: TRBD1
size: .
V: TRBV7-2
DNA: TGTGCCAGCAGCGCCCGGACAGGGGCTTCCTACGAGCAGTACTTC
CDR3: CASSARTGASYEQYF

J: TRBJ2-5
D: .
size: .
V: TRBV12-3/TRBV12-4
DNA: .
CDR3: CASSSSSETQYF

J: TRBJ2-2
D: TRBD1
size: .
V: TRBV19
DNA: TGTGCCAGTAGTATAAGGACAGGGGTGAACACCGGGGAGCTGTTTTTT
CDR3: CASSIRTGVNTGELFF

J: TRBJ2-1
D: TRBD2
size: .
V: TRBV5-1
DNA: TGCGCCAGCAGCTCCGGGACTAGCGGGAGGGCCTTCCAGTTCTTC
CDR3: CASSSGTSGRAFQFF

J: TRBJ1-4
D: .
size: .
V: TRBV27
DNA: TGTGCCAGCAGTTTACGCCGGGGGTACGGGGGTAATGAAAAACTGTTTTTT
CDR3: CASSLRRGYGGNEKLFF

J: TRBJ2-2
D: .
size: .
V: TRBV7-2
DNA: TGTGCCAGCAGCTTAGCGCGGGGCACCGGGGAGCTGTTTTTT
CDR3: CASSLARGTGELFF

J: TRBJ1-1
D: .
size: .
V: TRBV5-1
DNA: TGCGCCAGCAGCTTATCCATGAACACTGAAGCTTTCTTT
CDR3: CASSLSMNTEAFF

J: TRBJ2-7
D: .
size: .
V: TRBV21-1
DNA: TGTGCCAGCAGTGTAACGACAGATAATTCCTACGAGCAGTACTTC
CDR3: CASSVTTDNSYEQYF

J: TRBJ1-5
D: .
size: once
V: TRBV28
DNA: TGTGCCAGCAGTTACGGGACTCAAAGACGGCCCCAGCATTTT
CDR3: CASSYGTQRRPQHF

J: TRBJ2-1
D: TRBD2
size: .
V: TRBV5-6
DNA: TGTGCCAGCAGCTTGGAAATCGGGAGGAGCTCCTACAATGAGCAGTTCTTC
CDR3: CASSLEIGRSSYNEQFF

J: TRBJ1-6
D: .
size: .
V: TRBV30
DNA: TGTGCCTGGAGTGATCAGGGGCCTGGGTATAATTCACCCCTCCACTTT
CDR3: CAWSDQGPGYNSPLHF

J: TRBJ1-5
D: .
size: once
V: TRBV10-1
DNA: TGCGCCAGCAGTGGGGGCCCCAATCAGCCCCAGCATTTT
CDR3: CASSGGPNQPQHF

J: TRBJ1-2
D: TRBD1
size: .
V: TRBV10-3
DNA: TGTGCCATCAGTGCCCTAATAGGGAACAGGGGGGGTGGCTACACCTTC
CDR3: CAISALIGNRGGGYTF

J: TRBJ2-1
D: .
size: .
V: TRBV7-9
DNA: TGTGCCAGCAGCTTAGATCTAGCCTTTACCAATGAGCAGTTCTTC
CDR3: CASSLDLAFTNEQFF

J: TRBJ1-1
D: .
size: .
V: TRBV6-2/TRBV6-3
DNA: TGTGCCAGCAGTTACCCGTCCGAAGCTTTCTTT
CDR3: CASSYPSEAFF

J: TRBJ2-5
D: .
size: .
V: TRBV9
DNA: TGTGCCAGCAGCGTGGCCGGGGGAAGGAGTGGAGAGACCCAGTACTTC
CDR3: CASSVAGGRSGETQYF

J: TRBJ2-1
D: .
size: .
V: TRBV21-1
DNA: TGTGCCAGCAGCAAAGCGAACCGAGAAACGGCCTACAATGAGCAGTTCTTC
CDR3: CASSKANRETAYNEQFF

J: TRBJ1-4
D: TRBD1
size: .
V: TRBV19
DNA: TGTGCCAGTAGTATTGGACAGGGGAAAGTGGGTACTAATGAAAAACTGTTTTTT
CDR3: CASSIGQGKVGTNEKLFF

J: TRBJ1-1
D: .
size: .
V: TRBV9
DNA: TGTGCCAGCAGCGTAGCTCTTGAGACAAGTGAGACTGAAGCTTTCTTT
CDR3: CASSVALETSETEAFF

J: TRBJ1-2
D: .
size: few
V: TRBV5-1
DNA: TGCGCCAGCAGCTTGGAAGCTGGAGATGGTGGCTACACCTTC
CDR3: CASSLEAGDGGYTF

J: TRBJ2-1
D: .
size: .
V: TRBV4-2
DNA: TGTGCCAGCAGCCAAGAATCAGGGGACAATGAGCAGTTCTTC
CDR3: CASSQESGDNEQFF

J: TRBJ2-7
D: TRBD2
size: .
V: TRBV9
DNA: TGTGCCAGCAGCTCAACCGGGACTAGCGTTTACGAGCAGTACTTC
CDR3: CASSSTGTSVYEQYF

J: TRBJ1-3
D: .
size: .
V: TRBV5-1
DNA: TGCGCCAGCAGCCGCGGCAGGGGCCACTCTGGAAACACCATATATTTT
CDR3: CASSRGRGHSGNTIYF